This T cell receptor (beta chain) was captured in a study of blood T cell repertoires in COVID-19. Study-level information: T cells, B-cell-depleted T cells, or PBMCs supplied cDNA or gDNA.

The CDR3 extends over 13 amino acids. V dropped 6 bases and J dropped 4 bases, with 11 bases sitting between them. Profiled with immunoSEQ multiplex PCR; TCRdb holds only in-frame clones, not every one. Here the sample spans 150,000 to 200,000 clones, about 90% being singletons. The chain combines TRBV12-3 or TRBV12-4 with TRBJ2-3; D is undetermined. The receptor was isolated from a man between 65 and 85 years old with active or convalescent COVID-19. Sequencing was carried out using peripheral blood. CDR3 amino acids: CASSLLGSDTQYF. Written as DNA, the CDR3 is TGTGCCAGCAGCCTCTTGGGCTCAGATACGCAGTATTTT.